This T cell receptor beta chain was observed in a study of shared clonotypes between healthy human individuals. Study at large: CD4 naive and CD4 memory each took three plates per donor, while CD8 naive took two and CD8 memory one. Study-wide results and caveats: Naive subsets tended to show greater estimated richness than memory subsets.

The deep-level immunoSEQ assay was used. Profiled with immunoSEQ multiplex PCR; TCRdb holds only in-frame clones, not every one. The table records a few million clones, nearly 97% of them present only once. V shed 4 bases and J 3 bases; nucleotides not matched to a gene: 5. The CDR3 is 14 amino acids. Germline V lookup: CDR1 SGHKS, CDR2 YYEKEE (reference sequence). A word on this clone: The antigen remains unidentified.

The chain has TRBV5-5 and TRBJ2-7, with 9 bases identical to TRBD1. The origin of this receptor is a man aged 18 to 30 in good health. Source material: naive CD4+ T cells sorted from blood. Subset here: CD45RA+ positively selected. The DNA of the CDR3 is TGTGCCAGCAGCACGACAGGGGGAAGCTACGAGCAGTACTTC. It is translated as CASSTTGGSYEQYF.